Listed below are T cell receptor beta chains from one sample, sequenced in a study of cytomegalovirus exposure and HLA in healthy donors. The repertoire was sequenced with immunoSEQ multiplex PCR; TCRdb's copy has only in-frame clones and lacks some. The table has over 110,000 clones, about four fifths seen once; the top ten hold more than 2.5%. The source material was PBMCs. These receptors were obtained from a male donor in good health and CMV-seronegative. Each CDR3 is given with its conserved first and last residue. D genes are given only for firm matches. For some rows the clone size is stated as once, few or many, or as a class when expanded; others skip it.

D,J,V,size,CDR3,DNA
.,TRBJ2-7,TRBV7-9,.,CASSHGTYEQYF,TGTGCCAGCAGCCATGGGACTTACGAGCAGTACTTC
.,TRBJ2-7,TRBV11-3,.,CASSTRQASGDEQYF,TGTGCCAGCAGCACCCGACAGGCTAGTGGCGACGAGCAGTACTTC
TRBD2,TRBJ2-1,TRBV12-5,.,CASYRASPGGEQFF,TGTGCTAGTTATAGGGCCTCTCCCGGGGGGGAGCAGTTCTTC
TRBD1,TRBJ2-7,TRBV27,.,CASSPYTGRDRVNYEQYF,TGTGCCAGCAGTCCATATACAGGCCGGGACAGGGTGAACTACGAGCAGTACTTC
.,TRBJ1-5,TRBV28,.,CASSLPRGAQHF,TGTGCCAGCAGCTTGCCCAGGGGAGCCCAGCATTTT
TRBD2,TRBJ2-1,TRBV18,.,CASSPRLAGGTWYEQFF,TGTGCCAGCTCACCAAGACTAGCGGGAGGAACTTGGTATGAGCAGTTCTTC
TRBD2,TRBJ2-7,TRBV27,.,CASGLAALGYEQYF,TGTGCCAGCGGCCTAGCGGCCCTGGGCTACGAGCAGTACTTC
.,TRBJ2-7,TRBV19,.,CASAVLGGPNYEQYF,TGTGCCAGCGCGGTATTGGGGGGACCGAACTACGAGCAGTACTTC
TRBD2,TRBJ2-5,TRBV27,.,CASSALAGGPLETQYF,TGTGCCAGCAGTGCCCTAGCGGGAGGGCCCTTGGAGACCCAGTACTTC
TRBD2,TRBJ2-1,TRBV9,.,CASSGRGLPNEQFF,TGTGCCAGCAGCGGCCGGGGACTACCTAATGAGCAGTTCTTC
TRBD1,TRBJ2-7,TRBV6-5,.,CASRAGTGGYEQYF,TGTGCCAGCAGGGCTGGGACAGGCGGCTACGAGCAGTACTTC
.,TRBJ1-5,TRBV6-5,.,CASSSSSNQPQHF,TGTGCCAGCAGTAGCTCGAGCAATCAGCCCCAGCATTTT
TRBD2,TRBJ2-2,TRBV11-2,.,CASSPRGLAGGAGELFF,TGTGCCAGCAGCCCTCGCGGACTAGCGGGAGGGGCCGGGGAGCTGTTTTTT
.,TRBJ2-7,TRBV7-6,.,CASSEFSSAAYEQYF,TGTGCCAGCAGCGAATTCTCTAGCGCAGCCTACGAGCAGTACTTC
.,TRBJ2-3,TRBV7-3,.,CASSADFTDTQYF,TGTGCCAGCAGCGCGGACTTCACAGATACGCAGTATTTT
.,TRBJ1-5,TRBV7-2,.,CASSLVAVIQPQHF,TGTGCCAGCAGCTTAGTAGCGGTGATTCAGCCCCAGCATTTT
TRBD2,TRBJ2-7,TRBV27,.,CASSPLAGAYEQYF,TGTGCCAGCAGCCCTCTAGCGGGGGCCTACGAGCAGTACTTC
TRBD1,TRBJ2-3,TRBV25-1,few,CASSDVQTGEPDTQYF,TGTGCCAGCAGTGACGTCCAGACAGGGGAGCCAGATACGCAGTATTTT
TRBD1,TRBJ1-2,TRBV7-9,.,CASSLGGGDSGYTF,TGTGCCAGCAGCTTAGGAGGGGGCGATTCCGGCTACACCTTC